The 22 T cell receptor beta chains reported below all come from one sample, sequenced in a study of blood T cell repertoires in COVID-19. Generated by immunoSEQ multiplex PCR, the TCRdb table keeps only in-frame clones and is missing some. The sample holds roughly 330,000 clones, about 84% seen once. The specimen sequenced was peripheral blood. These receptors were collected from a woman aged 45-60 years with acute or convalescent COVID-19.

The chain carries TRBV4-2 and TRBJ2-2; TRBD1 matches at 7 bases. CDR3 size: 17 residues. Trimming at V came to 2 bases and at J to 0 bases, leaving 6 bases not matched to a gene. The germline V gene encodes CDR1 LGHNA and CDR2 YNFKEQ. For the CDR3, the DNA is TGTGCCAGCAGCCAAAATCGACAGGGTCCGAACACCGGGGAGCTGTTTTTT. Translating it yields CASSQNRQGPNTGELFF.

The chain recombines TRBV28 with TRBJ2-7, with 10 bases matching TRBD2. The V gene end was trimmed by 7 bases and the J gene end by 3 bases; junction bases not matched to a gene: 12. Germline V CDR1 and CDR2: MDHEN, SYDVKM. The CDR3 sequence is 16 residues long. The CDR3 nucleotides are TGTGCCAGCAAGGAAGCGGGAGGGTCACGGAACTACGAGCAGTACTTC. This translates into CASKEAGGSRNYEQYF.

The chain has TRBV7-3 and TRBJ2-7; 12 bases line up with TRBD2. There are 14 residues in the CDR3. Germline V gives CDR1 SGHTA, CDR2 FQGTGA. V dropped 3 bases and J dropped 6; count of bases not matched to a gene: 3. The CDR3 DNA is TGTGCCAGCAGCTTGGGACTAGCGGGTTCCGAGCAGTACTTC. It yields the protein CASSLGLAGSEQYF.

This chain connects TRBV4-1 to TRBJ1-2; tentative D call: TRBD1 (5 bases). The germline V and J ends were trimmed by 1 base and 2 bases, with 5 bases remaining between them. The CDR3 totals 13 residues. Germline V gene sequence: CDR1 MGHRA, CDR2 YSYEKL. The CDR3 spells CASSQGQNYGYTF. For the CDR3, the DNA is TGCGCCAGCAGCCAAGGACAGAACTATGGCTACACCTTC.

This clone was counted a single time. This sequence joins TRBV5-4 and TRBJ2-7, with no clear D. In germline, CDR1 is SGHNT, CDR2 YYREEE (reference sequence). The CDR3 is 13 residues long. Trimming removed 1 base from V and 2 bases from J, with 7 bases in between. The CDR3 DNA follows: TGTGCCAGCAGCTTGTTAGAAACCTACGAGCAGTACTTC. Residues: CASSLLETYEQYF. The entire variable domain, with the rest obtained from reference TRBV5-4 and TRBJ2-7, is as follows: ETGVTQSPTHLIKTRGQQVTLRCSSQSGHNTVSWYQQALGQGPQFIFQYYREEENGRGNFPPRFSGLQFPNYSSELNVNALELDDSALYLCASSLLETYEQYFGPGTRLTVT.

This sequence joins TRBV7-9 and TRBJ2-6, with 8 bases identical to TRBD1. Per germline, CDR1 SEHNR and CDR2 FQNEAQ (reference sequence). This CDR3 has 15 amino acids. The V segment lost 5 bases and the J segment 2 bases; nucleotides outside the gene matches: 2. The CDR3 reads CASSQTGAGANVLTF. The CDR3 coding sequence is TGTGCCAGCAGCCAGACAGGGGCTGGGGCCAACGTCCTGACTTTC. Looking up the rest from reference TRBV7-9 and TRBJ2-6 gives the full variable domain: DTGVSQNPRHKITKRGQNVTFRCDPISEHNRLYWYRQTLGQGPEFLTYFQNEAQLEKSRLLSDRFSAERPKGSFSTLEIQRTEQGDSAMYLCASSQTGAGANVLTFGAGSRLTVL.

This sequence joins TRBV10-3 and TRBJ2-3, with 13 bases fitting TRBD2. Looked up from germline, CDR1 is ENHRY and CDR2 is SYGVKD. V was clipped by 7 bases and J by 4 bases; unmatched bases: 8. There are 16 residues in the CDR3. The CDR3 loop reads CAITPTSGRAPDTQYF. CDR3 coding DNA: TGTGCCATCACCCCTACTAGCGGGAGGGCCCCAGATACGCAGTATTTT.

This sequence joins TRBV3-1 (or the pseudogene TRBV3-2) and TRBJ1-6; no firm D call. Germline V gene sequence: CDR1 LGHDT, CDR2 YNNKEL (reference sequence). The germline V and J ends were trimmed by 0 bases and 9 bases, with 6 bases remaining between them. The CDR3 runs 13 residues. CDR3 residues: CASSQDPGSPLHF. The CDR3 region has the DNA TGTGCCAGCAGCCAAGATCCAGGTTCACCCCTCCACTTT.

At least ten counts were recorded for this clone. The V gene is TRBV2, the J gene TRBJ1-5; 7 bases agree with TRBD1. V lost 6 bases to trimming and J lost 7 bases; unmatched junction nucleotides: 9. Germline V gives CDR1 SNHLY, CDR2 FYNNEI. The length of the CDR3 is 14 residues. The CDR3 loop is CASSAQTGRQPQHF. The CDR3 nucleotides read TGTGCCAGCAGCGCCCAGACAGGGCGGCAGCCCCAGCATTTT.

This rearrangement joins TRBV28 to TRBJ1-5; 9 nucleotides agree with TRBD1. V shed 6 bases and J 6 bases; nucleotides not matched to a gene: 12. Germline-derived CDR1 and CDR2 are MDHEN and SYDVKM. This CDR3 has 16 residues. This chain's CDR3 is CASSQSGTGLRQPQHF. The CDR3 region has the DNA TGTGCCAGCAGCCAATCCGGGACAGGGCTTCGTCAGCCCCAGCATTTT. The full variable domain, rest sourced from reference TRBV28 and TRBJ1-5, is DVKVTQSSRYLVKRTGEKVFLECVQDMDHENMFWYRQDPGLGLRLIYFSYDVKMKEKGDIPEGYSVSREKKERFSLILESASTNQTSMYLCASSQSGTGLRQPQHFGDGTRLSIL.

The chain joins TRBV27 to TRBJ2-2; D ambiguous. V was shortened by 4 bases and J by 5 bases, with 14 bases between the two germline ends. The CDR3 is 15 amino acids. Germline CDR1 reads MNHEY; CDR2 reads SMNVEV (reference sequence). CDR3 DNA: TGTGCCAGCAGTTACCCCCCTGGGCGTACCGGGGAGCTGTTTTTT. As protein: CASSYPPGRTGELFF.

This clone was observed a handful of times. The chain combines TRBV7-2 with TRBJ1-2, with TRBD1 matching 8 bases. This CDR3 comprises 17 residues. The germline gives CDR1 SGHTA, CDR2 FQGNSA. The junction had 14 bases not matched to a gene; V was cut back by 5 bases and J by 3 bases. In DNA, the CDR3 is TGTGCCAGCAGCCCGGCGCTAGGACAGGGCAGCCACTATGGCTACACCTTC. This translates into CASSPALGQGSHYGYTF.

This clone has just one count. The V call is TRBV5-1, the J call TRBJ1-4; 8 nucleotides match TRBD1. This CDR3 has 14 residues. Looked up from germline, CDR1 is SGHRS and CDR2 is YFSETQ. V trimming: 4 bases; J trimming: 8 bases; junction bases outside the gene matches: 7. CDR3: CASSLGQGNEKLFF. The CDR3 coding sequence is TGCGCCAGCAGCCTCGGACAGGGTAACGAAAAACTGTTTTTT.

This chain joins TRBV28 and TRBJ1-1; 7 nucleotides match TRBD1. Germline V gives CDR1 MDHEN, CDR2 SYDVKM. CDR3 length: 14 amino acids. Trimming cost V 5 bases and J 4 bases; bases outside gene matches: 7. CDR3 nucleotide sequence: TGTGCCAGCAGTCCTATGACAGGGACCACTGAAGCTTTCTTT. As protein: CASSPMTGTTEAFF.

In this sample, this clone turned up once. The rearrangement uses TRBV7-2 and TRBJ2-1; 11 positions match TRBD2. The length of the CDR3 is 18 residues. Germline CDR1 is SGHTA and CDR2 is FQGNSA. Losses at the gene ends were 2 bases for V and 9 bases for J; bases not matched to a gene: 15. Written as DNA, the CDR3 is TGTGCCAGCAGCTTAAGGGCCCTTACTAGCGGGAGAGGGTTTGAGCAGTTCTTC. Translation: CASSLRALTSGRGFEQFF.

This chain's CDR3 is CASSRWDSSYEQYF. CDR3 nucleotides: TGTGCCAGCTCCAGGTGGGACAGCTCCTACGAGCAGTACTTC. V usage is TRBV9 and J usage is TRBJ2-7, with TRBD1 matching 7 bases. The germline V gene has CDR1 SGDLS and CDR2 YYNGEE. The CDR3 totals 14 residues. Losses at the gene ends were 7 bases for V and 0 bases for J; bases not matched to a gene: 7. The full variable domain, completed using reference TRBV9 and TRBJ2-7, is DSGVTQTPKHLITATGQRVTLRCSPRSGDLSVYWYQQSLDQGLQFLIQYYNGEERAKGNILERFSAQQFPDLHSELNLSSLELGDSALYFCASSRWDSSYEQYFGPGTRLTVT.

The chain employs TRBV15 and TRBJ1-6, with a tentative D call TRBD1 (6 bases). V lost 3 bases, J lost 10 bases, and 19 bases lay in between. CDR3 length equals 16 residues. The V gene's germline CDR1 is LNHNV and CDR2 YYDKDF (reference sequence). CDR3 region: CATSRDTGYNVSPLHF. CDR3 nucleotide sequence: TGTGCCACCAGCAGGGATACAGGGTATAATGTGTCACCCCTCCACTTT.

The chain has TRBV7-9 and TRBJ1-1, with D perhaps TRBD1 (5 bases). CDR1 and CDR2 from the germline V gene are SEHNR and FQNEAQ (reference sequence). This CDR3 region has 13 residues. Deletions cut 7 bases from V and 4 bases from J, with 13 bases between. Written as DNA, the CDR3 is TGTGCCAGCACCCTAACAGGCCCCACTGAAGCTTTCTTT. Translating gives CASTLTGPTEAFF.

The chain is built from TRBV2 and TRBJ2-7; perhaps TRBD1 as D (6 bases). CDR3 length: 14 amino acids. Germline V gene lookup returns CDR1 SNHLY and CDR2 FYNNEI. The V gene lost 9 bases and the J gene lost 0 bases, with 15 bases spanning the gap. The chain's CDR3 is CASQGTHSSYEQYF. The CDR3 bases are TGTGCCAGTCAGGGGACGCACAGCTCCTACGAGCAGTACTTC.

The CDR3 protein is CASSTGTATNEKLFF. CDR3 nucleotide sequence: TGCGCCAGCAGTACAGGAACGGCAACTAATGAAAAACTGTTTTTT. The V and J genes are TRBV5-1 and TRBJ1-4, with a tentative D call TRBD1 (5 bases). The CDR3 runs 15 residues. V lost 5 bases and J lost 0, with 11 bases in between. Per the germline V gene, CDR1 is SGHRS and CDR2 is YFSETQ.

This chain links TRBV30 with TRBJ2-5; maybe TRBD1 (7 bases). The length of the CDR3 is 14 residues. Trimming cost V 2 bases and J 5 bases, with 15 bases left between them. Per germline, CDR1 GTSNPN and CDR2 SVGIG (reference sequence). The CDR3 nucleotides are TGTGCCTGGAGTCTCCGACAGGGAGGCGAGACCCAGTACTTC. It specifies CAWSLRQGGETQYF.

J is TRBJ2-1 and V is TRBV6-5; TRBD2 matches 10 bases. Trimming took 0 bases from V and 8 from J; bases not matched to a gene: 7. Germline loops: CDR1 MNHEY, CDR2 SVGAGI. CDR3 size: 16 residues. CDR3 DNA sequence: TGTGCCAGCAGTTACTCATCAGCGGGAGGGCCTTATGAGCAGTTCTTC. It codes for CASSYSSAGGPYEQFF.